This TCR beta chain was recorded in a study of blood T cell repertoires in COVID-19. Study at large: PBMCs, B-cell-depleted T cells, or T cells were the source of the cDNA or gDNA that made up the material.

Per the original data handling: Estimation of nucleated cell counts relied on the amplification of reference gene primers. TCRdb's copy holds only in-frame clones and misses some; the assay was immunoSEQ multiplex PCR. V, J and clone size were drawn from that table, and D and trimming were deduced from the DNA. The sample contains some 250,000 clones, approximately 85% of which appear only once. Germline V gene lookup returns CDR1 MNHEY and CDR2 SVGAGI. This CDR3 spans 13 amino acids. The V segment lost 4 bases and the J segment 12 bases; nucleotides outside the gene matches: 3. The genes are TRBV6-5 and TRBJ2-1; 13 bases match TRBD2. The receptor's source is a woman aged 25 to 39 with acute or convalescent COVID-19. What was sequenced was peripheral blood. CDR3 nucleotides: TGTGCCAGCAGTTCGGGACTAGCGGGATCGCAGTTCTTC. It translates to CASSSGLAGSQFF.